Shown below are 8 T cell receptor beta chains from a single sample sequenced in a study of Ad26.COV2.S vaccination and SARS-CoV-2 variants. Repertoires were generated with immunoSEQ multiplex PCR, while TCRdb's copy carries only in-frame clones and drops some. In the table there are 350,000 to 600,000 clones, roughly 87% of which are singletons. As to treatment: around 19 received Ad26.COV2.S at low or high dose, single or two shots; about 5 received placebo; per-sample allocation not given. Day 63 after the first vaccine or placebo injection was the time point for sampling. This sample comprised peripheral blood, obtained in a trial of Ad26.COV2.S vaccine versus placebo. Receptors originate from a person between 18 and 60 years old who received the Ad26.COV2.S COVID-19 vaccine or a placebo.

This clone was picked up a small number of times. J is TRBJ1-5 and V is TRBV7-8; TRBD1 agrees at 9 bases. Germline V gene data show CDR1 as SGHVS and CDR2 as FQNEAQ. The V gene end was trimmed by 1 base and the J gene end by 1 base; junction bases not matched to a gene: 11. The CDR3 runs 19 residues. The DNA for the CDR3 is TGTGCCAGCAGCTTAGGGGGACAGGGTTCGTTTGGGAGCAATCAGCCCCAGCATTTT. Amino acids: CASSLGGQGSFGSNQPQHF.

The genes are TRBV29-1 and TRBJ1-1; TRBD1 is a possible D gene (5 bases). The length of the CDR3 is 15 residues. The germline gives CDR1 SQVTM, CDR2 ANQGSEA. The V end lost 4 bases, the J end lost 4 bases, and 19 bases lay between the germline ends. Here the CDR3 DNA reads TGCAGCGTTGCCCCGACAGACCCAGCCGGCACTGAAGCTTTCTTT. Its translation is CSVAPTDPAGTEAFF.

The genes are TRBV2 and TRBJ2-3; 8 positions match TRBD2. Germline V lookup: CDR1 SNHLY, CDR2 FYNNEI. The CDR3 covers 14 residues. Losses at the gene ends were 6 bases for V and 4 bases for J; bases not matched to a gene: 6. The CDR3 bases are TGTGCCAGCAGCGCGGTCGGGGGGGCAGATACGCAGTATTTT. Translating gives CASSAVGGADTQYF.

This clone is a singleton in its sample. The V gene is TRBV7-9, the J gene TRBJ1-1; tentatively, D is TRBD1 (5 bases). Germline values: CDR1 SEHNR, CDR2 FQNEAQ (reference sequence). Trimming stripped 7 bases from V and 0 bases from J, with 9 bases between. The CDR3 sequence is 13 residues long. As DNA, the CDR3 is TGTGCCAGCACCTGGACAATGAACACTGAAGCTTTCTTT. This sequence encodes CASTWTMNTEAFF.

CDR3 DNA sequence: TGTGCCAGCAGTGAAAGCCAGACCCTATATGGCTACACCTTC. It is translated as CASSESQTLYGYTF. The chain has TRBV2 and TRBJ1-2; D not certain. V was pared by 2 bases and J by 5 bases, with 12 bases between. The germline V gene has CDR1 SNHLY and CDR2 FYNNEI. This CDR3 is built from 14 residues.

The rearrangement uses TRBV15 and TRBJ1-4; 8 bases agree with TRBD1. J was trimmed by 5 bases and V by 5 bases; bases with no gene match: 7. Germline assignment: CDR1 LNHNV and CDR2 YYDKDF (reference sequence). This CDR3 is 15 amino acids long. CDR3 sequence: CATSRDRGENEKLFF. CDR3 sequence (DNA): TGTGCCACCAGCCGCGACAGGGGTGAAAATGAAAAACTGTTTTTT.

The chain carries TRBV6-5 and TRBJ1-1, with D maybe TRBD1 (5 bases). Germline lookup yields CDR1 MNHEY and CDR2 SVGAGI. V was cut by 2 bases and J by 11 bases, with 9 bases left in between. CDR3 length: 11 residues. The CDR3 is CASSYGGDAFF. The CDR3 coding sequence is TGTGCCAGCAGTTACGGGGGAGATGCTTTCTTT.

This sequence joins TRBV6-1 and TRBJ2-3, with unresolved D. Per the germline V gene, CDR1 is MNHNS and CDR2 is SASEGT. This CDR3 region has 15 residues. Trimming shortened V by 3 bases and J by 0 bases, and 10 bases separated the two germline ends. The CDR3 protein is CASSDRAESTDTQYF. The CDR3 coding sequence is TGTGCCAGCAGTGACAGAGCAGAGAGCACAGATACGCAGTATTTT.